What follows are 9 T cell receptor beta chains derived from one specimen sequenced in a study of blood T cell repertoires in COVID-19. Sequenced by immunoSEQ multiplex PCR; TCRdb stores in-frame clones only, minus some. Counted here are about 260,000 clones, about nine tenths occurring once; the ten biggest clones make up under 3%. The sequencing sample was made of peripheral blood. The receptors originated from a person between 18 and 35 years old with COVID-19, enrolled during active disease.

J is TRBJ2-3 and V is TRBV5-1; TRBD2 matches 11 bases. CDR1 SGHRS and CDR2 YFSETQ come from the germline V gene. V shed 0 bases and J 2 bases; nucleotides not matched to a gene: 5. CDR3 length: 17 amino acids. CDR3 amino acids: CASSLVGLAVTTDTQYF. As DNA, the CDR3 is TGCGCCAGCAGCTTGGTGGGACTAGCGGTGACCACAGATACGCAGTATTTT.

V is TRBV11-2 and J is TRBJ1-2; TRBD1 might be the D (6 bases). Trimming took 5 bases from V and 2 from J, leaving 18 bases between them. Germline V lookup: CDR1 SGHAT, CDR2 FQNNGV. The CDR3 has 16 amino acids. Here the CDR3 reads CASSPLAGRGNYGYTF. CDR3 in DNA: TGTGCCAGCAGCCCCCTGGCAGGGAGGGGGAACTATGGCTACACCTTC.

The CDR3 protein is CASSVAALAGVNEQFF. The DNA for the CDR3 is TGTGCCAGCAGCGTAGCTGCCCTAGCGGGAGTGAATGAGCAGTTCTTC. This chain links TRBV9 with TRBJ2-1; 10 bases align to TRBD2. CDR3 length: 16 amino acids. Germline V gene sequence: CDR1 SGDLS, CDR2 YYNGEE. The V and J ends lost 0 bases and 7 bases, in that order; junction bases with no gene match: 7.

In this sample, this clone turned up once. This chain uses TRBV11-2 with TRBJ1-1; 8 nucleotides match TRBD1. Germline-derived CDR1 and CDR2 are SGHAT and FQNNGV. CDR3 length: 18 amino acids. V was pared by 5 bases and J by 10 bases, with 24 bases of the junction left unmatched. As DNA, the CDR3 is TGTGCCAGCAGCCGATACAAACCCCCAGGGGGCGACCAACTGAGAGCTTTCTTT. It yields the protein CASSRYKPPGGDQLRAFF.

The V and J genes are TRBV7-2 and TRBJ2-1, with 13 bases identical to TRBD2. V was pared by 3 bases and J by 9 bases, with 17 bases of the junction left unmatched. Germline values: CDR1 SGHTA, CDR2 FQGNSA. The CDR3 has 19 residues. DNA for the CDR3: TGTGCCAGCAGCTTGTGGGGGACTAGCGGGACCTTCCAATTCATTGAGCAGTTCTTC. It specifies CASSLWGTSGTFQFIEQFF. Together with reference TRBV7-2 and TRBJ2-1, the CDR3 gives the full variable domain: GAGVSQSPSNKVTEKGKDVELRCDPISGHTALYWYRQSLGQGLEFLIYFQGNSAPDKSGLPSDRFSAERTGGSVSTLTIQRTQQEDSAVYLCASSLWGTSGTFQFIEQFFGPGTRLTVL.

J is TRBJ2-1 and V is TRBV9; perhaps TRBD2 as D (7 bases). The CDR3 covers 14 residues. The V gene's germline CDR1 is SGDLS and CDR2 YYNGEE. The V gene lost 8 bases and the J gene lost 2 bases, with 14 bases spanning the gap. As DNA, the CDR3 is TGTGCCAGTGGTAGGGGGGGTCCCTACAATGAGCAGTTCTTC. It specifies CASGRGGPYNEQFF.

Details on this clone: This same CDR3 is encoded by further DNA sequences in the sample. This chain links TRBV28 with TRBJ1-5; TRBD1 matches at 7 bases. The V gene's germline CDR1 is MDHEN and CDR2 SYDVKM. The CDR3 runs to 14 residues. The V and J ends lost 4 bases and 2 bases, in that order; junction bases with no gene match: 2. This chain's CDR3 is CASSSGQGNQPQHF. CDR3 nucleotide sequence: TGTGCCAGCAGTTCCGGACAGGGCAATCAGCCCCAGCATTTT.

The chain employs TRBV28 and TRBJ2-4; D is perhaps TRBD1 (5 bases). Per the germline V gene, CDR1 is MDHEN and CDR2 is SYDVKM. CDR3 length equals 14 residues. V shed 5 bases and J shed 0 bases, with 8 bases lying between them. The CDR3 is CASSDSVAKNIQYF. The CDR3 region has the DNA TGTGCCAGCAGTGACAGTGTAGCCAAAAACATTCAGTACTTC.

This chain connects TRBV2 to TRBJ2-7, with TRBD1 as a possible D gene (5 bases). The V gene lost 3 bases and the J gene lost 5 bases, with 26 bases spanning the gap. The CDR3 totals 18 residues. Germline-derived CDR1 and CDR2 are SNHLY and FYNNEI. In DNA, the CDR3 is TGTGCCAGCAGTGACGACCCAGAGAGATTGGCAGGGCTCCACGAGCAGTACTTC. Protein sequence: CASSDDPERLAGLHEQYF.